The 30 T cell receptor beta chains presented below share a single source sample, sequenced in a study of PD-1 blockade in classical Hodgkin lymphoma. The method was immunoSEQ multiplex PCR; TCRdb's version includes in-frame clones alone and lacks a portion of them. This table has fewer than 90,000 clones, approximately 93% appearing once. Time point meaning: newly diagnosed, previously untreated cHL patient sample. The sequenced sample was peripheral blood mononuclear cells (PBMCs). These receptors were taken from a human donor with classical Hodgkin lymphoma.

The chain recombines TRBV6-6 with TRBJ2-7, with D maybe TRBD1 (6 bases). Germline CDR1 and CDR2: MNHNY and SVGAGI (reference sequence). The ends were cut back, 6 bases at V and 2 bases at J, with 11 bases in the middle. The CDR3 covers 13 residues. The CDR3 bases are TGTGCCAGCAGATCAGGACAGACCTACGAGCAGTACTTC. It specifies CASRSGQTYEQYF.

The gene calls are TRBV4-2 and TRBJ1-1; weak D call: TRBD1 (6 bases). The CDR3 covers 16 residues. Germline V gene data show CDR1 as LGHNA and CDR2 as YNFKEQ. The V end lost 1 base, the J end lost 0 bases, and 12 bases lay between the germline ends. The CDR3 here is CASSQVDGGMNTEAFF. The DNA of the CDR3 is TGTGCCAGCAGCCAAGTTGACGGGGGCATGAACACTGAAGCTTTCTTT.

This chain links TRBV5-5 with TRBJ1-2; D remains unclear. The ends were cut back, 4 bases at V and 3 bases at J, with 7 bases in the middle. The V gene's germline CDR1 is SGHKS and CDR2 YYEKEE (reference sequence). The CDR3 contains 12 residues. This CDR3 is CASSVGYYGYTF. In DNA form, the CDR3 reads TGTGCCAGCAGCGTGGGGTACTATGGCTACACCTTC.

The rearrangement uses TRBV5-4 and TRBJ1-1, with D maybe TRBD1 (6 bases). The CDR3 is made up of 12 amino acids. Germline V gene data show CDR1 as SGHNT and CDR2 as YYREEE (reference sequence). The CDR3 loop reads CAYGQTDIEAFF. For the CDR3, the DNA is TGTGCTTACGGACAGACTGACATAGAAGCTTTCTTT.

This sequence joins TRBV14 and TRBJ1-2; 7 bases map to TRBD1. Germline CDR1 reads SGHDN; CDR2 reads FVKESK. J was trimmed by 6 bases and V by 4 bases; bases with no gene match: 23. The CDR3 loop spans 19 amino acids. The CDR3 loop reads CASSPKHLRQGQNSDGYTF. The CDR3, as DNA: TGTGCCAGCAGCCCAAAACACCTAAGACAGGGTCAAAACTCGGATGGCTACACCTTC. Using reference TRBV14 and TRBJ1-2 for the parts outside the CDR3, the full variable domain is EAGVTQFPSHSVIEKGQTVTLRCDPISGHDNLYWYRRVMGKEIKFLLHFVKESKQDESGMPNNRFLAERTGGTYSTLKVQPAELEDSGVYFCASSPKHLRQGQNSDGYTFGSGTRLTVV.

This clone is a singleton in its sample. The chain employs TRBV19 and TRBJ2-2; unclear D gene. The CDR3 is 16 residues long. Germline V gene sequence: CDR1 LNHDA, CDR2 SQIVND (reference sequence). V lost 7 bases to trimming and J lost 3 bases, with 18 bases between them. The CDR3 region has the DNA TGTGCCAGTATTCCGGATTCGATGGGGTACACCGGGGAGCTGTTTTTT. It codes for CASIPDSMGYTGELFF.

CDR3 DNA sequence: TGTGCCAGCTCACCAAGTCAAGAAGCTAACTATGGCTACACCTTC. Protein product: CASSPSQEANYGYTF. This chain connects TRBV18 to TRBJ1-2; D gene unclear. Trimming took 2 bases from V and 0 from J, leaving 10 bases between them. This CDR3 has 15 residues. Germline CDR1 KGHSH, CDR2 LQKENI.

The CDR3 DNA is TGTGCCTGTATCGGACAGGGTCACTATGGCTACACCTTC. Translating gives CACIGQGHYGYTF. The genes are TRBV30 and TRBJ1-2, with TRBD1 matching 8 bases. CDR3 size: 13 residues. Trimming removed 6 bases from V and 3 bases from J; junction bases left unmatched: 6. The germline V gene has CDR1 GTSNPN and CDR2 SVGIG (reference sequence).

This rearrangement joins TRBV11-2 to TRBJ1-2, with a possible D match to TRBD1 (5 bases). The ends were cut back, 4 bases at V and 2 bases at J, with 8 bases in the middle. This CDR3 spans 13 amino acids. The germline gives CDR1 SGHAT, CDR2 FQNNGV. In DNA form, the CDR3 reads TGTGCCAGCAGCTGGGACCCAAACTATGGCTACACCTTC. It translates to CASSWDPNYGYTF.

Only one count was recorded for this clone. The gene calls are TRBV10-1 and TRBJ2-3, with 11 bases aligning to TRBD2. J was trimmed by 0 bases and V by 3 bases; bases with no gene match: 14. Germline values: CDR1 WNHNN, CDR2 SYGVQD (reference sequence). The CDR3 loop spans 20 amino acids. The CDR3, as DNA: TGCGCCAGCAGTGACTATCCCCGGACTAGCGGGCAAGCTAGCACAGATACGCAGTATTTT. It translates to CASSDYPRTSGQASTDTQYF.

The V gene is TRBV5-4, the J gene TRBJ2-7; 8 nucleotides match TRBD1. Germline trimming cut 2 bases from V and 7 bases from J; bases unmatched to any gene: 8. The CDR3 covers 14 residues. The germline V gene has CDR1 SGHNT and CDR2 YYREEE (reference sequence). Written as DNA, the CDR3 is TGTGCCAGCAGCTTAAAGACAGGGGACGAAGAGCAGTACTTC. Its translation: CASSLKTGDEEQYF. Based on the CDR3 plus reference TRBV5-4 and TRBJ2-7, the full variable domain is ETGVTQSPTHLIKTRGQQVTLRCSSQSGHNTVSWYQQALGQGPQFIFQYYREEENGRGNFPPRFSGLQFPNYSSELNVNALELDDSALYLCASSLKTGDEEQYFGPGTRLTVT.

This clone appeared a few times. The CDR3 DNA is TGTGCCAGTGCGGCCGGGACTGTAATCGAGCAGTACTTC. It codes for CASAAGTVIEQYF. The chain uses TRBV6-6 and TRBJ2-7; a possible D gene is TRBD2 (6 bases). V lost 9 bases, J lost 6 bases, and 18 bases lay in between. CDR1 MNHNY and CDR2 SVGAGI come from the germline V gene (reference sequence). CDR3 length: 13 residues.

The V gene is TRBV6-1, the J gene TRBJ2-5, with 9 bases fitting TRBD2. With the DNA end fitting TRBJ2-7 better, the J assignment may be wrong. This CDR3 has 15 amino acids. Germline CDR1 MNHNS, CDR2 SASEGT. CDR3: CATTRVAGVSYEQYF. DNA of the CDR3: TGTGCCACCACCCGAGTAGCGGGAGTTTCCTACGAGCAGTACTTC.

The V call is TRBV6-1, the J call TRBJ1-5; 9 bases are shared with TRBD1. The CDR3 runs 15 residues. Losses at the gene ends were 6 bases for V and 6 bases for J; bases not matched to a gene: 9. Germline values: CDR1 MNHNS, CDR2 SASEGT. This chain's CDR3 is CASRDHRGPGQPQHF. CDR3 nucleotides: TGTGCCAGCAGGGATCACAGGGGGCCGGGTCAGCCCCAGCATTTT.

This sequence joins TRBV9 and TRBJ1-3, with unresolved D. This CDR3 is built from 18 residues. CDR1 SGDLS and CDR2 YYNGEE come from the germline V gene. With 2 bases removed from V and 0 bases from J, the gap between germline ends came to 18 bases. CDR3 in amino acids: CASSVPDLADVSGNTIYF. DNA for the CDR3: TGTGCCAGCAGCGTGCCCGACTTGGCGGACGTCTCTGGAAACACCATATATTTT.

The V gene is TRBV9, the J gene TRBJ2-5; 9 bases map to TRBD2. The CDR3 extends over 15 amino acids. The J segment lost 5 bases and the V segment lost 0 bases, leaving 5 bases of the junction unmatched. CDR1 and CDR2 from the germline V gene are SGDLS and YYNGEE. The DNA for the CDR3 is TGTGCCAGCAGCGTAGGGTCGAGCGGGGGGGAGACCCAGTACTTC. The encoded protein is CASSVGSSGGETQYF.

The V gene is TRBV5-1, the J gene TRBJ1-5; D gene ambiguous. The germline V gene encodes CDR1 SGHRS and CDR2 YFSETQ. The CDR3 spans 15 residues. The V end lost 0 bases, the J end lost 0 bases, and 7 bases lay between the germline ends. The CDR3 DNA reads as TGCGCCAGCAGCTTGGTCGGGGATAGCAATCAGCCCCAGCATTTT. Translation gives CASSLVGDSNQPQHF.

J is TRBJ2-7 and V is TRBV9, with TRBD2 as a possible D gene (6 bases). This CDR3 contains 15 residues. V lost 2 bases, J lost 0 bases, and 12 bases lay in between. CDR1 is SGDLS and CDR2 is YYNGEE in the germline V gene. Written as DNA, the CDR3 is TGTGCCAGCAGCGTTGGGGGGATTAGCTCCTACGAGCAGTACTTC. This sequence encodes CASSVGGISSYEQYF.

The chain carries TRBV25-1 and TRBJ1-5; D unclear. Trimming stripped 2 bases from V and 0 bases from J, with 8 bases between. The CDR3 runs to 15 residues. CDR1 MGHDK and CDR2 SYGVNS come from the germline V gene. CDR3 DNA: TGTGCCAGCAGTGAAGGGCAGTCTAGCAATCAGCCCCAGCATTTT. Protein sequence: CASSEGQSSNQPQHF. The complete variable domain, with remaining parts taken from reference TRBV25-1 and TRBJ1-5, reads EADIYQTPRYLVIGTGKKITLECSQTMGHDKMYWYQQDPGMELHLIHYSYGVNSTEKGDLSSESTVSRIRTEHFPLTLESARPSHTSQYLCASSEGQSSNQPQHFGDGTRLSIL.

The CDR3 here is CASTQSRKDGYTF. The CDR3 nucleotides are TGTGCCAGCACTCAGTCCCGAAAGGACGGCTACACCTTC. V gene TRBV6-5 combines with J gene TRBJ1-2; D not resolved. Trimming cost V 7 bases and J 8 bases, with 17 bases left between them. In germline, CDR1 is MNHEY, CDR2 SVGAGI. CDR3 length: 13 residues.

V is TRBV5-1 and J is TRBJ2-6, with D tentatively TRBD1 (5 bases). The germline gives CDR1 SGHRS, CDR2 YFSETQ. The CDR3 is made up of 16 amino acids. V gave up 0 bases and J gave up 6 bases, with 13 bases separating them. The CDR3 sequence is CASSLEHGGQANVLTF. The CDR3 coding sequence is TGCGCCAGCAGCTTGGAGCACGGCGGACAGGCCAACGTCCTGACTTTC.

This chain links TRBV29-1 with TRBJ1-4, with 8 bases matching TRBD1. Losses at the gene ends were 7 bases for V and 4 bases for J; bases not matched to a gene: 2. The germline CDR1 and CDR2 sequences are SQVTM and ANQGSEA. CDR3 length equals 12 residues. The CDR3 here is CSATGGNEKLFF. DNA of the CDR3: TGCAGCGCAACAGGGGGTAATGAAAAACTGTTTTTT.

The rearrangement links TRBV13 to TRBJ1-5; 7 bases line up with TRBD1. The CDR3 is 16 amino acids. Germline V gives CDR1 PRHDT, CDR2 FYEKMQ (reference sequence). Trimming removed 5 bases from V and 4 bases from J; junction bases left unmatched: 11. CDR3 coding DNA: TGTGCCAGCAGCCAAGGGGTTTTACAGGGGAATCAGCCCCAGCATTTT. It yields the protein CASSQGVLQGNQPQHF.

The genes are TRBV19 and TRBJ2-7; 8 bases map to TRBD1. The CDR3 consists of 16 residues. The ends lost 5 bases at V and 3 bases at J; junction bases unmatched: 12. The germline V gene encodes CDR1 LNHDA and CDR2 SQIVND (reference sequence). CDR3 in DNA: TGTGCCAGTAGTCTCCGACCGACAGGGGAGCGCTACGAGCAGTACTTC. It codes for CASSLRPTGERYEQYF.

The CDR3 DNA reads TGTGCCAGCAGCGGCGACTCAGGGGTCAGCGAAGCTTTCTTT. It codes for CASSGDSGVSEAFF. The V and J genes are TRBV7-2 and TRBJ1-1, with a tentative D call TRBD1 (6 bases). V was pared by 5 bases and J by 8 bases, with 18 bases between. The CDR3 loop spans 14 amino acids. CDR1 SGHTA and CDR2 FQGNSA come from the germline V gene.

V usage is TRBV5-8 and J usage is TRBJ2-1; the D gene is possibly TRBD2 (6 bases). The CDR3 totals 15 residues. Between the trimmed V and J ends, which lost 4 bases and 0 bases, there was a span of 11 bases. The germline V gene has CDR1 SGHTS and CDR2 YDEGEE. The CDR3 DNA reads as TGTGCCAGCAGCCCGGGACTGTCCTCCTACAATGAGCAGTTCTTC. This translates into CASSPGLSSYNEQFF.

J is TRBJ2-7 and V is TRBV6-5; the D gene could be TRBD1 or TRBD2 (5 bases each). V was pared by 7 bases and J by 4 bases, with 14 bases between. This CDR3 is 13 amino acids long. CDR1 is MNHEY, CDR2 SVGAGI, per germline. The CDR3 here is CASTQPGPYEQYF. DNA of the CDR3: TGTGCCAGCACCCAACCGGGACCTTACGAGCAGTACTTC.

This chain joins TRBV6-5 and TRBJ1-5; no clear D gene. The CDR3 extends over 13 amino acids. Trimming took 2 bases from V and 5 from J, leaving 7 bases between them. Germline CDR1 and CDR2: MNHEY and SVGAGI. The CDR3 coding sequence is TGTGCCAGCAGTTACCCCTCCCATCAGCCCCAGCATTTT. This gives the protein CASSYPSHQPQHF.

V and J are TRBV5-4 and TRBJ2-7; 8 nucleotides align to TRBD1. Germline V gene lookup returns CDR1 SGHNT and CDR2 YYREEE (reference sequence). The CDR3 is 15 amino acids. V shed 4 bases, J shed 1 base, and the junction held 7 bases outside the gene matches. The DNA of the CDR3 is TGTGCCAGCAGCCCTGGGCAGGGGGCTTCCTACGAGCAGTACTTC. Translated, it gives CASSPGQGASYEQYF.

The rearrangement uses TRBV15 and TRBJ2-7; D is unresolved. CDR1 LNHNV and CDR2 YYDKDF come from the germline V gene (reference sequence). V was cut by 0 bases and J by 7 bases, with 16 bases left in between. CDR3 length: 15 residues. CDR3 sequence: CATSRDRIGIWEQYF. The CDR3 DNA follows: TGTGCCACCAGCAGAGATCGAATTGGGATCTGGGAGCAGTACTTC.